The source of this T cell receptor beta chain is a study of spatial heterogeneity in lung cancer. Time point given: sample taken at primary tumor resection. The donors comprised about 74 untreated early-stage non-small cell lung cancer patients. Unsorted samples of tumor, nontumor lung or frozen PBMC had their whole RNA sequenced. V lost 1 base and J lost 4, with 17 bases in between. Per the germline V gene, CDR1 is KGHSH and CDR2 is LQKENI. The length of the CDR3 is 16 residues. TCRdb reprocessed the 5' RACE reads via MiXCR and lists one record per CDR3 protein. The table shows around 740 distinct CDR3 sequences, with more than 10% occurring only once.

The TCR comes from a male donor with early-stage non-small cell lung cancer. J is TRBJ2-7 and V is TRBV18; maybe TRBD2 (6 bases). The sequenced sample was normal lung tissue next to the tumor, obtained at surgery. The CDR3 sequence: CASSPRGQGRNYEQYF. The CDR3 coding sequence is TGTGCCAGCTCACCACGGGGCCAAGGGAGGAATTACGAGCAGTACTTC.